Listed below are T cell receptor beta chains from one sample, sequenced in a study of blood T cell repertoires in COVID-19. Method: immunoSEQ multiplex PCR; TCRdb's copy keeps in-frame clones and lacks some. The profile shows about 110,000 clones, around 75% of them singletons. Sequencing was carried out using peripheral blood. Every receptor here comes from a human donor with acute or convalescent COVID-19. The donor label of this sample is uncertain. Both conserved end residues are part of each CDR3. The D gene is left open where the match is weak. The size entry is marked missing in some rows and otherwise reads once, few, many or a size class.

V gene,D gene,CDR3 length,clone size,J gene,CDR3 protein,CDR3 DNA
TRBV11-2,.,15,.,TRBJ1-3,CASSTYRDTGNTIYF,TGTGCCAGCAGCACCTACCGGGACACTGGAAACACCATATATTTT
TRBV20-1,TRBD1,16,.,TRBJ1-1,CSASPGQGVRGTEAFF,TGCAGTGCTAGTCCCGGACAGGGGGTAAGGGGCACTGAAGCTTTCTTT
TRBV28,.,15,.,TRBJ2-7,CASSLPGGRHYEQYF,TGTGCCAGCAGTCTACCGGGTGGGAGGCATTACGAGCAGTACTTC
TRBV3-1/TRBV3-2,TRBD2,18,.,TRBJ2-3,CASSQLRLAGGVTDTQYF,TGTGCCAGCAGCCAACTCAGACTAGCGGGGGGTGTGACAGATACGCAGTATTTT
TRBV5-5,.,17,few,TRBJ1-2,CASSLTGAGRGSYGYTF,TGTGCCAGCAGCTTAACAGGTGCGGGAAGGGGTTCCTATGGCTACACCTTC
TRBV11-2,.,15,.,TRBJ2-3,CASSLGLISTDTQYF,TGTGCCAGCAGCTTAGGCCTAATTAGCACAGATACGCAGTATTTT
TRBV5-8,.,15,.,TRBJ1-5,CASSFRSESNQPQHF,TGTGCCAGCAGCTTTAGGTCGGAGAGCAATCAGCCCCAGCATTTT
TRBV24-1,TRBD2,14,.,TRBJ2-3,CATSDRGSLDTQYF,TGTGCCACCAGTGACCGCGGGAGCTTGGATACGCAGTATTTT
TRBV20-1,TRBD1,12,.,TRBJ2-7,CSASSTGVEQYF,TGCAGTGCTAGTTCGACAGGGGTCGAGCAGTACTTC
TRBV6-5,TRBD2,15,.,TRBJ2-1,CASSSSGGSYNEQFF,TGTGCCAGCAGTTCCAGCGGGGGCTCCTACAATGAGCAGTTCTTC
TRBV7-9,.,16,once,TRBJ1-2,CASSPRINGANYGYTF,TGTGCCAGCAGCCCACGAATAAACGGGGCTAACTATGGCTACACCTTC
TRBV19,.,16,.,TRBJ1-5,CASSKAGLGGNQPQHF,TGTGCCAGTAGTAAGGCAGGGCTTGGTGGCAATCAGCCCCAGCATTTT
TRBV4-2,.,17,.,TRBJ1-2,CASSQDPAGARESGYTF,TGTGCCAGCAGCCAAGATCCAGCGGGGGCTCGGGAGTCTGGCTACACCTTC
TRBV6-5,TRBD1,14,.,TRBJ1-5,CASSRDRVSQPQHF,TGTGCCAGCAGTAGGGACAGGGTGTCTCAGCCCCAGCATTTT
TRBV14,.,15,few,TRBJ1-4,CASSQTGGTNEKLFF,TGTGCCAGCAGCCAAACGGGGGGAACTAATGAAAAACTGTTTTTT
TRBV24-1,.,13,many,TRBJ2-2,CATSLQGLGELFF,TGTGCCACCAGTCTACAGGGCCTCGGGGAGCTGTTTTTT
TRBV9,.,14,.,TRBJ1-2,CASSQSAGGYGYTF,TGTGCCAGCAGCCAATCAGCCGGGGGCTATGGCTACACCTTC
TRBV5-1,TRBD1,15,.,TRBJ1-4,CASSLAGTGTEKLFF,TGCGCCAGCAGCTTGGCCGGGACAGGGACGGAAAAACTGTTTTTT
TRBV20-1,.,10,few,TRBJ2-2,CRSSTGELFF,TGCAGATCCTCCACCGGGGAGCTGTTTTTT
TRBV11-2,.,13,few,TRBJ2-5,CASSQTGQETQYF,TGTGCCAGCAGCCAAACAGGACAAGAGACCCAGTACTTC